This section outlines one T cell receptor (beta chain) sequence together with its context. The antigen remains unidentified. This record comes from a study of T cell responses to AZD1222 COVID-19 vaccine. General study findings and limits: The donors showed a predominance of white British ancestry and of females, with possible underestimation of clonal diversity. The reported proportion of spike-specific TCRs targeting unmutated variant regions was nearly half.

Repertoires were generated with immunoSEQ multiplex PCR, while TCRdb's copy carries only in-frame clones and drops some. The sample has about 160,000 clones, around 90% seen once. Germline assignment: CDR1 MNHNY and CDR2 SVGAGI (reference sequence). With V trimmed by 4 bases and J by 7 bases, 10 bases remained unmatched. The CDR3 totals 15 residues. The study pooled second doses at about 4 or about 12 weeks. The V and J genes are TRBV6-6 and TRBJ1-1; 9 positions match TRBD1. The origin of this receptor is an adult who received the AZD1222 COVID-19 vaccine. Sample: peripheral blood, taken 28 days after the second AZD1222 dose. Written as DNA, the CDR3 is TGTGCCAGCAGTTCCTCTGGACAGGGGAGGAGTGAAGCTTTCTTT. Encoded protein: CASSSSGQGRSEAFF.